Listed below are T cell receptor beta chains from one sample, sequenced in a study of technical replicates of blood from a handful of donors. TCRdb's table, derived via immunoSEQ multiplex PCR, lists solely in-frame clones and lacks some. The sample lists around 80,000 clones, roughly 98% occurring once. The sequenced sample consisted of T cells isolated from PBMCs. The receptors shown here come from a human donor in good health. Both conserved end residues are part of each CDR3. Each record gives: J gene, D gene, V gene, clone size, CDR3 protein, CDR3 DNA. A D gene is named only where the DNA matches it firmly. Clone size is stated in some rows and not others, as once, few, many or a class when expanded.

TRBJ1-1	.	TRBV5-4	.	CASSPLRGTRNTEAFF	TGTGCCAGCAGCCCGCTGAGGGGGACGCGAAACACTGAAGCTTTCTTT
TRBJ2-3	.	TRBV25-1	.	CASTPNVRDTDTQYF	TGTGCCAGCACCCCGAATGTTCGCGACACAGATACGCAGTATTTT
TRBJ2-7	TRBD2	TRBV4-1	once	CASSHGTSGRAGSGEQYF	TGCGCCAGCAGCCACGGGACTAGCGGGAGGGCCGGGTCAGGCGAGCAGTACTTC
TRBJ1-5	TRBD1	TRBV4-1	.	CASSQIWPTGGWEKVGNQPQHF	TGCGCCAGCAGCCAAATATGGCCGACAGGGGGCTGGGAAAAGGTTGGAAATCAGCCCCAGCATTTT
TRBJ2-5	TRBD1	TRBV11-3	.	CASSLGPTGEETQYF	TGTGCCAGCAGCTTAGGGCCGACAGGGGAAGAGACCCAGTACTTC
TRBJ2-7	TRBD1	TRBV29-1	.	CSAVDRGTYEQYF	TGCAGCGCCGTCGACAGGGGAACCTACGAGCAGTACTTC
TRBJ2-2	.	TRBV6-5	.	CASSRESTGELFF	TGTGCCAGCAGCCGGGAGTCCACCGGGGAGCTGTTTTTT
TRBJ2-7	.	TRBV29-1	.	CSVGVRGSYEQYF	TGCAGCGTTGGGGTAAGAGGCTCCTACGAGCAGTACTTC
TRBJ2-1	TRBD1	TRBV6-6	.	CASSYSDRVGYNEQFF	TGTGCCAGCAGTTACTCCGACAGGGTGGGGTACAATGAGCAGTTCTTC
TRBJ2-7	TRBD1	TRBV5-1	once	CASSILGQGHYEQYF	TGCGCCAGCAGCATACTAGGACAGGGACACTACGAGCAGTACTTC
TRBJ2-1	.	TRBV9	.	CASSKGGAFNEQFF	TGTGCCAGCAGCAAGGGGGGGGCCTTCAATGAGCAGTTCTTC
TRBJ1-4	TRBD1	TRBV27	.	CASSNPRQGATNEKLFF	TGTGCCAGCAGTAACCCCAGACAGGGTGCAACTAATGAAAAACTGTTTTTT
TRBJ1-4	.	TRBV6-5	.	CASSAYRAANEKLFF	TGTGCCAGCAGTGCGTACAGGGCTGCTAATGAAAAACTGTTTTTT
TRBJ2-7	TRBD2	TRBV7-9	once	CASTSGLAPYEQYF	TGTGCCAGCACCTCGGGACTAGCGCCCTACGAGCAGTACTTC
TRBJ2-7	.	TRBV28	.	CASSLDRTYEQYF	TGTGCCAGCAGTTTAGACAGAACCTACGAGCAGTACTTC
TRBJ1-4	.	TRBV6-5	.	CASSYGPQDNEKLFF	TGTGCCAGCAGTTACGGTCCGCAGGATAATGAAAAACTGTTTTTT
TRBJ2-7	.	TRBV10-3	.	CAISKTGWGSYEQYF	TGTGCCATCAGTAAAACAGGGTGGGGCTCCTACGAGCAGTACTTC
TRBJ2-1	.	TRBV5-1	.	CASSPAPNSYNEQFF	TGCGCCAGCAGCCCTGCCCCTAACTCCTACAATGAGCAGTTCTTC
TRBJ1-5	.	TRBV28	.	CASSTPGGLEQPQHF	TGTGCCAGCAGTACCCCGGGAGGCCTGGAGCAGCCCCAGCATTTT
TRBJ1-1	TRBD1	TRBV7-9	.	CASSLADRVFGAFF	TGTGCCAGCAGCTTAGCGGACAGGGTTTTTGGAGCTTTCTTT
TRBJ1-1	.	TRBV11-2	.	CASSPRDFTEAFF	TGTGCCAGCAGCCCTCGGGACTTCACTGAAGCTTTCTTT
TRBJ1-3	.	TRBV7-9	.	CASSRPSSGNTIYF	TGTGCCAGCAGCCGTCCGAGCTCTGGAAACACCATATATTTT
TRBJ2-1	TRBD2	TRBV27	.	CASSRLGLAYNEQFF	TGTGCCAGCAGTCGACTGGGACTAGCCTACAATGAGCAGTTCTTC
TRBJ1-1	TRBD1	TRBV4-1	.	CASSQRDRYEAFF	TGCGCCAGCAGCCAACGGGACAGGTATGAAGCTTTCTTT
TRBJ1-4	.	TRBV28	.	CASSLSRRGGKLFF	TGTGCCAGCAGTTTATCGAGGAGGGGAGGGAAACTGTTTTTT
TRBJ1-2	.	TRBV11-3	.	CASTPYEGAGGYTF	TGTGCCAGCACCCCTTACGAAGGGGCGGGAGGCTACACCTTC
TRBJ2-3	TRBD1	TRBV6-1	.	CASSPHRGGADTQYF	TGTGCCAGCAGTCCTCACAGGGGTGGAGCAGATACGCAGTATTTT
TRBJ2-1	.	TRBV14	.	CASSPYELYNEQFF	TGTGCCAGCAGTCCTTATGAGCTATACAATGAGCAGTTCTTC
TRBJ1-5	.	TRBV2	.	CASSLQGLAQPQHF	TGTGCCAGCAGTTTGCAGGGTCTGGCGCAGCCCCAGCATTTT
TRBJ2-1	TRBD2	TRBV5-4	once	CASTTQKGTSEQFF	TGTGCCAGCACCACCCAGAAGGGGACTAGTGAGCAGTTCTTC